This T cell receptor beta chain stems from a study of blood T cell repertoires in COVID-19. Across the whole study: Samples came from the United States, Italy and Spain, spanning acute and convalescent COVID-19.

In the authors' methods: Nucleated cell counts were estimated from reference gene primer amplification. Assay used: immunoSEQ multiplex PCR; TCRdb lists only in-frame clones, some missing. The V and J calls and the clone size are those of that table, but D and trimming were determined from the DNA. The repertoire holds around 160,000 clones, with 75% to 90% as singletons. Per germline, CDR1 LGHNT and CDR2 FRNRAP. V gave up 0 bases and J gave up 2 bases; unmatched junction bases: 11. The CDR3 sequence is 18 residues long. The source of this sequence is a man between 18 and 35 years old with COVID-19, enrolled during active disease. The sequencing sample was made of peripheral blood. J is TRBJ1-2 and V is TRBV12-5; 8 bases map to TRBD1. The CDR3 sequence is CASGLVRGTGASNYGYTF. For the CDR3, the DNA is TGTGCTAGTGGTTTGGTACGGGGGACAGGCGCCTCAAACTATGGCTACACCTTC.